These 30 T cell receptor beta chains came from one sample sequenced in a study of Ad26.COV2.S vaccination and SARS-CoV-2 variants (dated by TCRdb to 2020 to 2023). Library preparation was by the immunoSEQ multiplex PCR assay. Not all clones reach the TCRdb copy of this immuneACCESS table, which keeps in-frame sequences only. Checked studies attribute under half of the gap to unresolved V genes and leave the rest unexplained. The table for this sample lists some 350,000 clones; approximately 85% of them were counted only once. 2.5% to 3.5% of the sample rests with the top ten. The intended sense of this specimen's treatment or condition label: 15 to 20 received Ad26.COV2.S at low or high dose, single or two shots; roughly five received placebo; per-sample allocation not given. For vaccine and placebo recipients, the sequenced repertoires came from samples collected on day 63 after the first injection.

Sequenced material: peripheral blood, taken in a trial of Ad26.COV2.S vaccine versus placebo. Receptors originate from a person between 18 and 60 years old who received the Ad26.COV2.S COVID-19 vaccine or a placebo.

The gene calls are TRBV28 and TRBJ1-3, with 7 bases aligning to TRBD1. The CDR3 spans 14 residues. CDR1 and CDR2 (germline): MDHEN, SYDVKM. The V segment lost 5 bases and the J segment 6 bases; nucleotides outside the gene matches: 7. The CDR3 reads CASSEQTGTNTIYF. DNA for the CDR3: TGTGCCAGCAGTGAACAGACAGGGACAAACACCATATATTTT. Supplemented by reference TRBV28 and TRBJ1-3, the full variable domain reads DVKVTQSSRYLVKRTGEKVFLECVQDMDHENMFWYRQDPGLGLRLIYFSYDVKMKEKGDIPEGYSVSREKKERFSLILESASTNQTSMYLCASSEQTGTNTIYFGEGSWLTVV.

This CDR3 reads CASSVAGTGDYEQYF. In DNA, the CDR3 is TGTGCCAGCAGCGTAGCTGGGACAGGGGATTACGAGCAGTACTTC. This rearrangement joins TRBV9 to TRBJ2-7, with TRBD1 matching 10 bases. The germline CDR1 and CDR2 sequences are SGDLS and YYNGEE. V was pared by 0 bases and J by 4 bases, with 4 bases of the junction left unmatched. This CDR3 is built from 15 residues.

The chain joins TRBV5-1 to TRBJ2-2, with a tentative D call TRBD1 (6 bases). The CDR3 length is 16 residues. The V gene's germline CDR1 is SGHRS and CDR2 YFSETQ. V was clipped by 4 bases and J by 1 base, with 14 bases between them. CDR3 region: CASSPASTGNTGELFF. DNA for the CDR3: TGCGCCAGCAGCCCGGCTTCGACAGGGAACACCGGGGAGCTGTTTTTT.

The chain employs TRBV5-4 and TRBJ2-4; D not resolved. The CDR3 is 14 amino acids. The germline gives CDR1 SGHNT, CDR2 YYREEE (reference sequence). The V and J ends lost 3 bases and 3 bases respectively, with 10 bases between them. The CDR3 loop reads CASSSVGYKNIQYF. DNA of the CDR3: TGTGCCAGCAGCTCGGTGGGCTACAAAAACATTCAGTACTTC.

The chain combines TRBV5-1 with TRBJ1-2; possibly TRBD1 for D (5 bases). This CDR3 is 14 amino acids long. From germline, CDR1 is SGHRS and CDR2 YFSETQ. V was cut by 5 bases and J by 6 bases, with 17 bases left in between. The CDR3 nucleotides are TGCGCCAGCAGGCGGGAGGGGCGAGAGGATGGCTACACCTTC. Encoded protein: CASRREGREDGYTF.

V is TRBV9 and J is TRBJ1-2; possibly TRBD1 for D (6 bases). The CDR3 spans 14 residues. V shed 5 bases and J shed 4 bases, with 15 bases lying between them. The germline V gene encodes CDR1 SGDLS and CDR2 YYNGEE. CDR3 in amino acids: CASSKGQPAYGYTF. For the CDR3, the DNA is TGTGCCAGCAGTAAAGGACAGCCGGCCTATGGCTACACCTTC.

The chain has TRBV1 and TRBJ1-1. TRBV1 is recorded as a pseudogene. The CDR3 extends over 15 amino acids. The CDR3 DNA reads TGCACCAGCAGCCAAGATATCGTGTTGGGCACTGAAGCTTTCTTT. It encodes CTSSQDIVLGTEAFF.

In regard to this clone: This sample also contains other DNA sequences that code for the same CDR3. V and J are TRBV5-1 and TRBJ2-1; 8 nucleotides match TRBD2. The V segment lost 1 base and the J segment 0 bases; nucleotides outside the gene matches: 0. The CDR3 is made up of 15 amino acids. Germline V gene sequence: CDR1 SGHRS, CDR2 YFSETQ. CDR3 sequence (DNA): TGCGCCAGCAGCTTGAGCGGGAGCTCCTACAATGAGCAGTTCTTC. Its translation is CASSLSGSSYNEQFF.

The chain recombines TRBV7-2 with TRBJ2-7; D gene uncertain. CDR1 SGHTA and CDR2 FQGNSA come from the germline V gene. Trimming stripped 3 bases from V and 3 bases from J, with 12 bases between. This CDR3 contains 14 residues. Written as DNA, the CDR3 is TGTGCCAGCAGCTTCGCAGGCTCAGTCTACGAGCAGTACTTC. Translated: CASSFAGSVYEQYF.

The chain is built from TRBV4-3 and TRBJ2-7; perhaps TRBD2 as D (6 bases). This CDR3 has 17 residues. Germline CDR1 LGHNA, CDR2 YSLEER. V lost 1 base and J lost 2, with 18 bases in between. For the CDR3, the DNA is TGCGCCAGCAGCCAAGTTCCCGGCGGGGCAGGAACCTACGAGCAGTACTTC. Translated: CASSQVPGGAGTYEQYF.

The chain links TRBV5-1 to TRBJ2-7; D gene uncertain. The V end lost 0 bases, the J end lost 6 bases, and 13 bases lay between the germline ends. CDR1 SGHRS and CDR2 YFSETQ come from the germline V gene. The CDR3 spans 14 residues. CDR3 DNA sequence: TGCGCCAGCAGCTTGGACCAAAGGAGTTCCGAGCAGTACTTC. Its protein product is CASSLDQRSSEQYF. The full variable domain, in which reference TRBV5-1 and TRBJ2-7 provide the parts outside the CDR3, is KAGVTQTPRYLIKTRGQQVTLSCSPISGHRSVSWYQQTPGQGLQFLFEYFSETQRNKGNFPGRFSGRQFSNSRSEMNVSTLELGDSALYLCASSLDQRSSEQYFGPGTRLTVT.

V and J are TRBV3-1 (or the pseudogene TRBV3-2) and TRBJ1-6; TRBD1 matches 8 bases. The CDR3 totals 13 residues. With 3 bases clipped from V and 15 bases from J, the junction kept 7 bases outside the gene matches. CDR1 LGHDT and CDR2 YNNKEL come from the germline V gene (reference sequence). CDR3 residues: CASSQLTGEVLHF. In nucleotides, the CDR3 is TGTGCCAGCAGCCAGTTGACAGGGGAGGTCCTCCACTTT.

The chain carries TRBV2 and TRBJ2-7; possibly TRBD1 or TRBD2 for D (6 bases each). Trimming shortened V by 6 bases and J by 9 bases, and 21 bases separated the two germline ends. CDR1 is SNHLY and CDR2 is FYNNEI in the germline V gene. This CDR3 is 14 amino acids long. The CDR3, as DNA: TGTGCCAGCAGCGGTGAGGGGGGCGGGGATGGGCAGTACTTC. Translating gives CASSGEGGGDGQYF.

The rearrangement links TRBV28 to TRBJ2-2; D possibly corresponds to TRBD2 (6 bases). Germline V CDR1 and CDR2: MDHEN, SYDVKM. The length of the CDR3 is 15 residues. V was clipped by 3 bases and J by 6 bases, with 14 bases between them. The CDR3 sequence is CASSFGGSPAGELFF. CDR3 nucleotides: TGTGCCAGCAGTTTTGGGGGGAGCCCGGCCGGGGAGCTGTTTTTT.

CDR3 region: CASSSPGQNTEAFF. The CDR3 DNA sequence: TGTGCCAGCAGCTCACCGGGACAGAACACTGAAGCTTTCTTT. This chain connects TRBV7-2 to TRBJ1-1; D is perhaps TRBD1 (6 bases). Per germline, CDR1 SGHTA and CDR2 FQGNSA. V was pared by 4 bases and J by 1 base, with 10 bases between. CDR3 size: 14 residues.

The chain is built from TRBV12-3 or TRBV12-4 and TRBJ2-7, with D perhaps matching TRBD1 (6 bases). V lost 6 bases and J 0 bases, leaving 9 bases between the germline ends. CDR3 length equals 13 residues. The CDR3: CASRDSFSYEQYF. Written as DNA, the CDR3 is TGTGCCAGCAGGGACAGCTTCTCCTACGAGCAGTACTTC.

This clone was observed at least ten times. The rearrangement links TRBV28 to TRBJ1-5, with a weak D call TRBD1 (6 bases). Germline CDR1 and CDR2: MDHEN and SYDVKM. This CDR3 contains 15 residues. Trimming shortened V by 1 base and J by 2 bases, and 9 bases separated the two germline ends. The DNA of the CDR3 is TGTGCCAGCAGTTTATCCGGGGGGCGCAATCAGCCCCAGCATTTT. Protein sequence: CASSLSGGRNQPQHF.

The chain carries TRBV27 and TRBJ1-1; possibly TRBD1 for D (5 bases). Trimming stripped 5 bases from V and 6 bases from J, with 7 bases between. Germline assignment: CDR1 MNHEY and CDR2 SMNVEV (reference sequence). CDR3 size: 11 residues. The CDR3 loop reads CASSRGSEAFF. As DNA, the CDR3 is TGTGCCAGCAGTAGGGGTTCTGAAGCTTTCTTT.

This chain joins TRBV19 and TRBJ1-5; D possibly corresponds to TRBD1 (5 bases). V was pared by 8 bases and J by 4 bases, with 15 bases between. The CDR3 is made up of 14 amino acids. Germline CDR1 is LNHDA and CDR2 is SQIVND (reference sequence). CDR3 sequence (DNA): TGTGCCAGTTCCCCGGGTCAGGGAAATCAGCCCCAGCATTTT. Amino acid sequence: CASSPGQGNQPQHF.

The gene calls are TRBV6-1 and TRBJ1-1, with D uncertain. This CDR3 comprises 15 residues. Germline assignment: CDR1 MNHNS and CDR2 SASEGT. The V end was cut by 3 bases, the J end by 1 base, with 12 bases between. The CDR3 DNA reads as TGTGCCAGCAGTGACATCAGGAGTACGAACACTGAAGCTTTCTTT. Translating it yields CASSDIRSTNTEAFF.

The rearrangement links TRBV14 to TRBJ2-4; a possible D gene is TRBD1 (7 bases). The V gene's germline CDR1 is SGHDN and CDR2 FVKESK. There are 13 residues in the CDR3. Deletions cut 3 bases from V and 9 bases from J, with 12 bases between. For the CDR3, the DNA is TGTGCCAGCAGCCAGGGACAGCGGGCCATTCAGTACTTC. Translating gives CASSQGQRAIQYF.

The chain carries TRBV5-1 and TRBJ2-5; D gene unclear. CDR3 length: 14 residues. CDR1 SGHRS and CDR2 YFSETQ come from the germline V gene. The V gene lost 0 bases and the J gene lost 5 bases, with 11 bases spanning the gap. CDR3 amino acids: CASSLAPRAETQYF. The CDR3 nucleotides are TGCGCCAGCAGCTTGGCTCCCCGGGCGGAGACCCAGTACTTC.

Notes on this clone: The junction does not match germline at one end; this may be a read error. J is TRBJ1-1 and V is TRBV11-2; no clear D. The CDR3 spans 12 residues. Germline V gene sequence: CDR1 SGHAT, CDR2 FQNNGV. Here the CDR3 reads CASSFENSEAFF. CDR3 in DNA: TGTGCCAGCAGCTTTGAGAACTCTGAAGCTTTCTTT. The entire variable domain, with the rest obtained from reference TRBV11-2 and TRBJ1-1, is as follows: EAGVAQSPRYKIIEKRQSVAFWCNPISGHATLYWYQQILGQGPKLLIQFQNNGVVDDSQLPKDRFSAERLKGVDSTLKIQPAKLEDSAVYLCASSFENSEAFFGQGTRLTVV.

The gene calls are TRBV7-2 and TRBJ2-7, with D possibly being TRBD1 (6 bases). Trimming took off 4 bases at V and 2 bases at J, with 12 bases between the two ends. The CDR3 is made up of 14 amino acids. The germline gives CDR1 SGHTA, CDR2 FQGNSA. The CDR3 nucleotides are TGTGCCAGCAGCTCGACCGGGACAACCTACGAGCAGTACTTC. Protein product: CASSSTGTTYEQYF.

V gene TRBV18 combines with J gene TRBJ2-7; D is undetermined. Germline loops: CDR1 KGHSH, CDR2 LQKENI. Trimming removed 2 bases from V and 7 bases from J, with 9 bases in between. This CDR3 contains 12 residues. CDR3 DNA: TGTGCCAGCTCACCAGGGGTTGAAGAGCAGTACTTC. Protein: CASSPGVEEQYF.

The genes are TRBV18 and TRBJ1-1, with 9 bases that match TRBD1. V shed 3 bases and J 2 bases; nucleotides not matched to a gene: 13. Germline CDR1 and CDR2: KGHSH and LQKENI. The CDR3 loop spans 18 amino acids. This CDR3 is CASSPYRGLASSNTEAFF. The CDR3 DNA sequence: TGTGCCAGCTCACCCTACAGGGGGCTCGCCTCTTCAAACACTGAAGCTTTCTTT.

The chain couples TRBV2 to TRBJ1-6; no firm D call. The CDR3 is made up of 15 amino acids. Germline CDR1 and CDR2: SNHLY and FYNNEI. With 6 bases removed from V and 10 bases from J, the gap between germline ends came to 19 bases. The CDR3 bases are TGTGCCAGCAGGCCCCCGACAAAGACGCACTCACCCCTCCACTTT. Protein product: CASRPPTKTHSPLHF.

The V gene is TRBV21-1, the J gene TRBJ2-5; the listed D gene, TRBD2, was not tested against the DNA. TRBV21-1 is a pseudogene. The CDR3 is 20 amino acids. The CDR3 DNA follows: TGTGCCAGCAGCAAACCAGAGGGCGGGATGGGACTAGCGGGAGAAGAGACCCAGTACTTC. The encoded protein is CASSKPEGGMGLAGEETQYF.

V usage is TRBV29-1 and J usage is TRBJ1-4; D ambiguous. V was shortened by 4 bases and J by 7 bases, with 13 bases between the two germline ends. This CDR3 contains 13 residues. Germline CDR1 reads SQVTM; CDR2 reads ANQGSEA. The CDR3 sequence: CSVVPGFGEKLFF. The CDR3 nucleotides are TGCAGCGTTGTTCCCGGTTTCGGTGAAAAACTGTTTTTT.

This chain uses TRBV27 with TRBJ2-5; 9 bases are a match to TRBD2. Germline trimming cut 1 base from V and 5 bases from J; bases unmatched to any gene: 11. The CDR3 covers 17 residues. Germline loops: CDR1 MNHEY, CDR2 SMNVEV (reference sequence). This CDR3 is CASSLFGFGGGAETQYF. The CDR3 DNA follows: TGTGCCAGCAGTTTATTCGGGTTCGGCGGGGGGGCTGAGACCCAGTACTTC.